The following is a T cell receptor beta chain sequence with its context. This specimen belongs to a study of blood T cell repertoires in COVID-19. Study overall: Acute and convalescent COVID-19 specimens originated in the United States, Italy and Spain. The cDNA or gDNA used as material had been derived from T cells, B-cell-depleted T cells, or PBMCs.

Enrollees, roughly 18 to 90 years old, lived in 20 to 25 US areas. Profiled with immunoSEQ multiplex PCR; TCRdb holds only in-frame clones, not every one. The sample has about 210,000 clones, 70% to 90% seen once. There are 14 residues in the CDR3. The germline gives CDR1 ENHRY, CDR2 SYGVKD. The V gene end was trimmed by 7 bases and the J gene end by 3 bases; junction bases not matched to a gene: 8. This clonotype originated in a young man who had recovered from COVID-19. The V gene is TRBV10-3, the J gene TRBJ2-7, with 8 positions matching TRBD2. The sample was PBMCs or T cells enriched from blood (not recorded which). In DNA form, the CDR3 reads TGTGCCATCAATGACGGGACTAGTAGCTACGAGCAGTACTTC. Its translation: CAINDGTSSYEQYF.